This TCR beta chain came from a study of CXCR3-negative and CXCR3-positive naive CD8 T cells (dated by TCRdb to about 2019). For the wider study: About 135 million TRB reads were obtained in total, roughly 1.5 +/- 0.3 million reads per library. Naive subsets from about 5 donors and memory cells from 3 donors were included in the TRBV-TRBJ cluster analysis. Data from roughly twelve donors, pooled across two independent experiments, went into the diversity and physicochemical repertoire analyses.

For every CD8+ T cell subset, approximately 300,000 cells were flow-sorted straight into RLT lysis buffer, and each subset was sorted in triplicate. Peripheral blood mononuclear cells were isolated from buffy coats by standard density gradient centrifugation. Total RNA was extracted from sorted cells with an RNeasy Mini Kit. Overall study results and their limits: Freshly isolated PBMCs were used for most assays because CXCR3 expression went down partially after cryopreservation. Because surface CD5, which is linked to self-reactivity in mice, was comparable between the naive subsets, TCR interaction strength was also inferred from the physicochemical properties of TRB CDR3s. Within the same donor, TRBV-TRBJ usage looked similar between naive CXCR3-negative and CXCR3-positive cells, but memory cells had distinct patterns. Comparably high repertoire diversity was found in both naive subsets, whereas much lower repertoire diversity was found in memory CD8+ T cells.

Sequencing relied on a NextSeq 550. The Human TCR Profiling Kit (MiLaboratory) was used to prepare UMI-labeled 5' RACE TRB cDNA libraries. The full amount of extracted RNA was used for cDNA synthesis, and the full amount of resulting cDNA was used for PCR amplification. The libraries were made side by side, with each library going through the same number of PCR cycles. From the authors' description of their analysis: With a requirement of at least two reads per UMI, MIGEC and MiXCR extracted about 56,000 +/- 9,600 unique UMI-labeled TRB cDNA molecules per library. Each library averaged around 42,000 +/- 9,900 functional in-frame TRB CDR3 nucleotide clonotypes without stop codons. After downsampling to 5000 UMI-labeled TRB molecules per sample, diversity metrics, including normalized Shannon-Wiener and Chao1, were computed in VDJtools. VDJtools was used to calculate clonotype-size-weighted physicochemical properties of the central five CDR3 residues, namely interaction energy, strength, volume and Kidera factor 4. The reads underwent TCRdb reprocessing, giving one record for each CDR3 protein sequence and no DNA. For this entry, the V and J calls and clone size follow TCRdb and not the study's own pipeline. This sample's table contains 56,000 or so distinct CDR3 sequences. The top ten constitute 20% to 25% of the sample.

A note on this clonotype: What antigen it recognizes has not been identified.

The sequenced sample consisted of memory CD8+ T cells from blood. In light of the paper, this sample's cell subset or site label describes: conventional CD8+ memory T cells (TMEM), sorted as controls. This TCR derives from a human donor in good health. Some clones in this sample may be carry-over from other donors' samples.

The CDR3 reads CASSPWTGRNEQFF. Recombination linked TRBV7-9 to TRBJ2-1; the D gene TCRdb calls, TRBD1, cannot be checked with no DNA. CDR1 and CDR2 are read off the germline V gene (reference sequence) as SEHNR and FQNEAQ. Taken from cysteine to phenylalanine, the CDR3 has 14 residues. DNA is not recorded here. When the CDR3 is completed using the reference TRBV7-9 and TRBJ2-1 genes on either side, the full variable domain is DTGVSQNPRHKITKRGQNVTFRCDPISEHNRLYWYRQTLGQGPEFLTYFQNEAQLEKSRLLSDRFSAERPKGSFSTLEIQRTEQGDSAMYLCASSPWTGRNEQFFGPGTRLTVL.